This record concerns one TCR beta chain sequence. Its specific antigen is unknown. No much larger clone exists at a distance of one base, and base qualities are not known. The data were obtained in a study of Ad26.COV2.S vaccination and SARS-CoV-2 variants (dated by TCRdb to 2020 to 2023). In terms of the full investigation: Donors in the vaccine arm were drawn from COV1001, a phase I-IIa trial of Ad26.COV2.S in healthy adults that was multicentre, randomized, double-blind and placebo-controlled. Ad26.COV2.S was given intramuscularly at 5x10^10 or 1x10^11 viral particles, as a single shot or as two shots 56 days apart. Investigators did not know the trial group allocation while performing experiments and assessing outcomes. Trial participants were randomized into five groups of five: low-dose or high-dose Ad26.COV2.S given once or twice, or placebo on both occasions. A total of around 32 samples were included in the TCR-sequenced set, comprising approximately 20 Ad26.COV2.S vaccine recipients, 5 placebo recipients and 8 SARS-CoV-2 convalescent individuals. Sequencing of the TCRbeta repertoire served to evaluate the specificity and breadth of SARS-CoV-2-reactive T cell receptors following Ad26.COV2.S vaccination. The research as a whole found: Compared with placebo recipients, Ad26.COV2.S recipients showed higher spike-specific TCR breadth (P = 0.0014). The study was not powered for comparison of responses between vaccine doses or regimens. The authors noted that the TCR breadth and depth analyses may have underestimated total T cell responses. Vaccine and placebo recipients had similar non-spike TCR breadth, a finding consistent with the vaccine containing only spike. Substantial breadth of spike-specific CD8+ and CD4+ T cell responses was reported after vaccination.

Per the germline V gene, SGHAT is the CDR1 and FQNNGV is the CDR2. Measured from the cysteine to the phenylalanine, the CDR3 is 14 residues long. Left in the record is the CDR3 DNA by itself, 42 bases read in frame from the first base. V was cut back by 5 bases and J by 2 bases, leaving a gap of 13 bases between them. According to the study, the label for this sample's treatment or condition signals: roughly 19 received Ad26.COV2.S at low or high dose, single or two shots; 5 received placebo; per-sample allocation not given. For vaccine and placebo recipients, repertoires were sequenced using samples collected on day 63 after the first injection. In Cohort 1b, 25 to 30 adults aged 18-55 years were enrolled at a single site in Boston, USA, between 29 July and 7 August 2020. Ad26.COV2.S was a replication-incompetent adenovirus type 26 vector expressing a prefusion-stabilized SARS-CoV-2 spike protein from the original Wuhan strain.

TCRbeta CDR3 regions were sequenced with the immunoSEQ Assay. After extraction, genomic DNA underwent amplification by bias-controlled multiplex PCR, followed by high-throughput sequencing. The published analysis was carried out like this. To quantify the absolute abundance of each unique TCRbeta CDR3 region, sequences were collapsed and filtered. T cell fraction was estimated by normalizing TCRbeta template counts to usable DNA, which was measured by amplifying reference genes present in all nucleated cells. Repertoire TCRs were annotated as SARS-CoV-2-specific when V gene, CDR3 amino acid sequence and J gene were exactly matched to a known reactive TCR set. The reference SARS-CoV-2 TCR set was derived from MIRA and filtered for enrichment in COVID-19-positive ImmuneCODE repertoires, a step that removed public or cross-reactive TCRs. Drawing on the MIRA antigens, annotated TCRs were analysed further at the level of specific ORF or position within ORF. Depth was the summed frequency of annotated unique rearrangements, while breadth was defined as annotated unique rearrangements over total unique productive rearrangements. Two-sided Wilcoxon rank-sum tests were used to compare TCR breadth between groups. The source is immuneACCESS, and TCRdb retained only in-frame sequences with V and J called. Part of the clones is not carried over; for the studies checked, unresolved V genes explain less than half of this, and the remainder is unexplained. The V and J calls and clone size were taken over from that table, and D and trimming were inferred from the DNA. Within this sample are roughly 240,000 clones, with around nine tenths of them counted one time only. The leading ten clones occupy about 10% of the sample.

The TCR comes from a person between 18 and 60 years old who received the Ad26.COV2.S COVID-19 vaccine or a placebo. The material was peripheral blood, obtained in a trial of Ad26.COV2.S vaccine versus placebo. The sequence links TRBV11-2 to TRBJ2-7, with TRBD1 as a weak D call on 6 bases. CDR3 loop: CASSGPGTPYEQYF. The nucleotide sequence is TGTGCCAGCAGCGGACCCGGGACACCCTACGAGCAGTACTTC.